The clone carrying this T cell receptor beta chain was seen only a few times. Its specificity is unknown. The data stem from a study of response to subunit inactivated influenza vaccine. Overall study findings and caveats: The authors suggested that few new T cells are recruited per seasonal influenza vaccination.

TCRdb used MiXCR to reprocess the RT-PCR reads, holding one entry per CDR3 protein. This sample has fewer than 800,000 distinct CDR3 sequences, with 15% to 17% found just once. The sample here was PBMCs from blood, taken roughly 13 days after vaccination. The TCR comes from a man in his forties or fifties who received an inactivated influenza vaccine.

The CDR3 spells CASSLRPGQNTGELFF. The CDR3 DNA sequence: TGTGCCAGCAGCCTGAGGCCGGGACAGAACACCGGGGAGCTGTTTTTT. This chain connects TRBV6-2 or TRBV6-3 to TRBJ2-2; D possibly corresponds to TRBD1 (6 bases). Germline-derived CDR1 and CDR2 are MNHEY and SVGEGT. This CDR3 is 16 amino acids long. V gave up 6 bases and J gave up 1 base, with 15 bases separating them.